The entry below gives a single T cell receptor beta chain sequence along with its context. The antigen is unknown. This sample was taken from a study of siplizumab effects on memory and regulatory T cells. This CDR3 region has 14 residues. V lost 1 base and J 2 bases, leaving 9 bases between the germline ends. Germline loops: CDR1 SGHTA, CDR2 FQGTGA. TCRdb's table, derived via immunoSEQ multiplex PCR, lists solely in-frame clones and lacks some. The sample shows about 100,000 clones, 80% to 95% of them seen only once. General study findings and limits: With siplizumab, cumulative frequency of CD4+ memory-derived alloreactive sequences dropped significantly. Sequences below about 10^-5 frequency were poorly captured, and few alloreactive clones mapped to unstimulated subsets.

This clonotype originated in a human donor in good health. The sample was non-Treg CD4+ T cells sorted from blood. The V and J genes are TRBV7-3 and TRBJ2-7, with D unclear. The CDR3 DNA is TGTGCCAGCAGCTTAAGAGAGCCTCCCTACGAGCAGTACTTC. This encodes CASSLREPPYEQYF.